The rows below give T cell receptor beta chains drawn from one sample of a study of blood T cell repertoires in COVID-19. Libraries were prepared by immunoSEQ multiplex PCR; TCRdb keeps only in-frame clonotypes and omits some of them. The data show about 100,000 clones, around four fifths seen once. Sequencing was carried out using peripheral blood. These receptors all stem from a woman in her 70s with acute or convalescent COVID-19. Each CDR3 is given with its conserved first and last residue. A D gene is named only where the DNA matches it firmly. Clone size is shown for a subset of rows, as once, few, many or a class of expanded clone.

- | TRBJ2-3 | - | TRBV11-2 | CASSLGAGGTDTQYF | TGTGCCAGCAGCTTAGGAGCAGGGGGCACAGATACGCAGTATTTT
- | TRBJ2-3 | TRBD2 | TRBV5-1 | CASSLDGGAGDTQYF | TGCGCCAGCAGCTTGGACGGGGGGGCCGGTGATACGCAGTATTTT
- | TRBJ1-1 | TRBD1 | TRBV3-1/TRBV3-2 | CASSVTGAETEAFF | TGTGCCAGCAGCGTGACAGGGGCCGAGACTGAAGCTTTCTTT
- | TRBJ1-4 | - | TRBV11-2 | CASSFGTTRGEKLFF | TGTGCCAGCAGCTTTGGGACAACGAGGGGTGAAAAACTGTTTTTT
- | TRBJ1-2 | - | TRBV14 | CASSRNQGNGYTF | TGTGCCAGCAGCCGCAACCAGGGGAATGGCTACACCTTC
- | TRBJ1-1 | TRBD1 | TRBV6-5 | CASSLGTGEAFF | TGTGCCAGCAGTTTGGGGACAGGTGAAGCTTTCTTT
- | TRBJ2-2 | - | TRBV11-2 | CASSFRTVGFTNTGELFF | TGTGCCAGCAGCTTCAGGACAGTAGGTTTTACGAACACCGGGGAGCTGTTTTTT
- | TRBJ1-1 | - | TRBV7-3 | CASSPSKLPTEAFF | TGTGCCAGCAGCCCTAGTAAACTTCCAACTGAAGCTTTCTTT
- | TRBJ1-2 | - | TRBV9 | CASSVTPISGTNYGYTF | TGTGCCAGCAGCGTAACCCCCATATCGGGGACAAACTATGGCTACACCTTC
once | TRBJ1-3 | - | TRBV3-1/TRBV3-2 | CASSQLTSGNTIYF | TGTGCCAGCAGCCAACTAACCTCTGGAAACACCATATATTTT
- | TRBJ1-2 | TRBD1 | TRBV29-1 | CSVEVGTAANYGYTF | TGCAGCGTTGAAGTAGGGACAGCAGCTAACTATGGCTACACCTTC
- | TRBJ2-5 | TRBD2 | TRBV7-2 | CASSRPRLAGGRRQETQYF | TGTGCCAGCAGCCGCCCAAGACTAGCGGGGGGGCGCAGGCAAGAGACCCAGTACTTC
once | TRBJ1-4 | - | TRBV6-6 | CASSRGMDEKLFF | TGTGCCAGCAGTAGGGGGATGGATGAAAAACTGTTTTTT
- | TRBJ2-1 | TRBD1 | TRBV11-3 | CASSLGQDYNEQFF | TGTGCCAGCAGCTTGGGACAGGATTACAATGAGCAGTTCTTC
few | TRBJ1-2 | - | TRBV5-4 | CASSLGWLGAQGYTF | TGTGCCAGCAGCTTGGGGTGGCTGGGGGCTCAAGGCTACACCTTC
once | TRBJ2-5 | TRBD1 | TRBV2 | CASSEGQGGTQYF | TGTGCCAGCAGTGAAGGACAGGGCGGGACCCAGTACTTC
- | TRBJ1-2 | - | TRBV9 | CASSPQTGNGYTF | TGTGCCAGCAGTCCACAAACAGGGAATGGCTACACCTTC
- | TRBJ1-1 | TRBD1 | TRBV6-5 | CASRLTGKDTEAFF | TGTGCCAGCAGGTTGACAGGGAAGGACACTGAAGCTTTCTTT
- | TRBJ1-3 | TRBD1 | TRBV12-3/TRBV12-4 | CASSLGQGNTIYF | TGTGCCAGCAGTTTGGGACAGGGAAACACCATATATTTT
- | TRBJ1-2 | - | TRBV7-2 | CASSLATADGYTF | TGTGCCAGCAGCTTAGCAACAGCTGATGGCTACACCTTC
- | TRBJ1-4 | TRBD1 | TRBV6-5 | CASSYSSGQGNEKLFF | TGTGCCAGCAGTTACAGTTCCGGACAGGGGAATGAAAAACTGTTTTTT
- | TRBJ2-2 | - | TRBV2 | CASSEEAAGELFF | TGTGCCAGCAGTGAAGAGGCGGCAGGGGAGCTGTTTTTT
- | TRBJ2-7 | - | TRBV6-5 | CASTDRGLNEQYF | TGTGCCAGCACGGACAGAGGACTGAACGAGCAGTACTTC
- | TRBJ2-3 | TRBD1 | TRBV7-3 | CASSLQTGGFSTDTQYF | TGTGCCAGCAGCCTTCAGACAGGGGGCTTCTCGACAGATACGCAGTATTTT
- | TRBJ2-5 | TRBD1 | TRBV6-5 | CASGDRSTETQYF | TGTGCCAGCGGGGACAGGTCAACAGAGACCCAGTACTTC
- | TRBJ2-3 | TRBD1 | TRBV7-7 | CASSQGQGAGDTQYF | TGTGCCAGCAGCCAGGGACAGGGGGCGGGAGATACGCAGTATTTT
few | TRBJ1-5 | TRBD1 | TRBV5-4 | CASSIGTGGPSNQPQHF | TGTGCCAGCAGCATTGGGACAGGGGGACCAAGCAATCAGCCCCAGCATTTT
- | TRBJ2-1 | TRBD2 | TRBV5-1 | CASSRTSSYNEQFF | TGCGCCAGCTCCCGGACTAGCTCCTACAATGAGCAGTTCTTC
- | TRBJ2-3 | TRBD2 | TRBV2 | CASRSESGGGDTQYF | TGTGCCAGCAGATCCGAGTCCGGGGGGGGAGATACGCAGTATTTT
- | TRBJ2-3 | - | TRBV27 | CASSFPSPGTKIADTQYF | TGTGCCAGCAGTTTCCCCTCCCCCGGGACAAAAATCGCAGATACGCAGTATTTT
- | TRBJ2-3 | - | TRBV9 | CASSFLWAHTDTQYF | TGTGCCAGCAGCTTTTTGTGGGCCCACACAGATACGCAGTATTTT
- | TRBJ1-6 | - | TRBV6-5 | CASSYGGGGTLHF | TGTGCCAGCAGTTACGGGGGAGGTGGGACCCTCCACTTT
- | TRBJ2-7 | - | TRBV20-1 | CSARPTYEQYF | TGCAGTGCTAGACCAACCTACGAGCAGTACTTC
once | TRBJ1-5 | - | TRBV7-3 | CASSPSTDQPQHF | TGTGCCAGCAGCCCCTCGACAGATCAGCCCCAGCATTTT
- | TRBJ2-3 | TRBD2 | TRBV3-1/TRBV3-2 | CASSHPGLAGGTDTQYF | TGTGCCAGCAGCCATCCGGGACTAGCGGGGGGCACAGATACGCAGTATTTT
- | TRBJ1-3 | - | TRBV7-2 | CASSQRPQGNTIYF | TGTGCCAGCAGCCAAAGGCCACAGGGAAACACCATATATTTT
once | TRBJ1-1 | TRBD1 | TRBV9 | CASSVGAGTANTEAFF | TGTGCCAGCAGCGTAGGGGCCGGGACAGCGAACACTGAAGCTTTCTTT
- | TRBJ2-4 | TRBD1 | TRBV7-2 | CASSPQTGDRPKQYF | TGTGCCAGCAGCCCGCAAACTGGGGACAGGCCCAAACAGTACTTC
once | TRBJ2-7 | - | TRBV5-1 | CASSLEAGVHEQYF | TGCGCCAGCAGCTTGGAGGCAGGGGTACACGAGCAGTACTTC
- | TRBJ2-5 | - | TRBV6-1 | CASSDNAGIRETQYF | TGTGCCAGCAGTGATAATGCAGGGATTCGAGAGACCCAGTACTTC
- | TRBJ1-2 | - | TRBV14 | CASSPLDTNYGYTF | TGTGCCAGCAGCCCTTTGGACACAAACTATGGCTACACCTTC
- | TRBJ1-5 | - | TRBV6-2/TRBV6-3 | CASSPGGFAGVFNQPQHF | TGTGCCAGCAGTCCCGGTGGGTTCGCAGGCGTTTTCAATCAGCCCCAGCATTTT
- | TRBJ2-1 | TRBD2 | TRBV28 | CATTISGGAHNEQFF | TGTGCCACTACTATTAGCGGGGGGGCCCACAATGAGCAGTTCTTC
- | TRBJ1-1 | - | TRBV7-2 | CASSPGGARNTEAFF | TGTGCCAGCTCCCCGGGGGGGGCCAGGAACACTGAAGCTTTCTTT
- | TRBJ1-6 | TRBD1 | TRBV13 | CASSLARGQSPLHF | TGTGCCAGCAGCTTAGCCAGGGGGCAATCACCCCTCCACTTT
- | TRBJ1-6 | - | TRBV5-5 | CASNKQGLGDSPLHF | TGTGCCAGCAACAAACAGGGCCTGGGGGATTCACCCCTCCACTTT
- | TRBJ2-2 | TRBD1 | TRBV3-1/TRBV3-2 | CASRVDRGNTGELFF | TGTGCCAGCAGAGTTGACAGGGGGAACACCGGGGAGCTGTTTTTT
- | TRBJ2-2 | TRBD2 | TRBV30 | CACSGTSGGTGELFF | TGTGCCTGTTCGGGAACTAGCGGGGGCACCGGGGAGCTGTTTTTT
once | TRBJ2-1 | TRBD2 | TRBV18 | CASSPPGLAGGLSNNEQFF | TGTGCCAGCTCACCCCCGGGACTAGCGGGGGGGCTTTCAAACAATGAGCAGTTCTTC